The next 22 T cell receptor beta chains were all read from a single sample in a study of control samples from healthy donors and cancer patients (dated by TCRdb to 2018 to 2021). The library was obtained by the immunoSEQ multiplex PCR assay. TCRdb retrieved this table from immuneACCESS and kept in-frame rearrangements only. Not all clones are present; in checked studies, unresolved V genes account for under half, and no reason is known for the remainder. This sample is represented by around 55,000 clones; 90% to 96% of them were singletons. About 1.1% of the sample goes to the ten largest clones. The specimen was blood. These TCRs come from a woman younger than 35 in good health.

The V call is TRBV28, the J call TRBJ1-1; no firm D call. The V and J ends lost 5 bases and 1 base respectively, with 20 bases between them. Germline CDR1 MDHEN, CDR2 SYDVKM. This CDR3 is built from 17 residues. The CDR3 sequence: CASSTRGRGKSNTEAFF. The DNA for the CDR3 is TGTGCCAGCAGTACCCGAGGTCGGGGAAAGTCGAACACTGAAGCTTTCTTT. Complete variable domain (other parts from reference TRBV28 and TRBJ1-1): DVKVTQSSRYLVKRTGEKVFLECVQDMDHENMFWYRQDPGLGLRLIYFSYDVKMKEKGDIPEGYSVSREKKERFSLILESASTNQTSMYLCASSTRGRGKSNTEAFFGQGTRLTVV.

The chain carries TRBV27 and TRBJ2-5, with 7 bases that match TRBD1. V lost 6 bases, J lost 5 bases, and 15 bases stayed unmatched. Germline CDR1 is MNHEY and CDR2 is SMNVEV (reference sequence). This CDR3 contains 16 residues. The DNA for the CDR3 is TGTGCCAGCAGGGGGCGGAGACAGGGAAGATGGGAGACCCAGTACTTC. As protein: CASRGRRQGRWETQYF.

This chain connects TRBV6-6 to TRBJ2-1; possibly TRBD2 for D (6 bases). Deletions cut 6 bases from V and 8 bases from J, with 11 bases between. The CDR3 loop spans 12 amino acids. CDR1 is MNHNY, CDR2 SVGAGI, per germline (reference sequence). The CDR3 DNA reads TGTGCCAGCAGAAGACTAGTAGATGAGCAGTTCTTC. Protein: CASRRLVDEQFF.

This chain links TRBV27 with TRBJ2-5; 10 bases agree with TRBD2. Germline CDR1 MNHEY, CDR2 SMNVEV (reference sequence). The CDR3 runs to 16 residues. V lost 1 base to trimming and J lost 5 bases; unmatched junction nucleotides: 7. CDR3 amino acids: CASSLFVAGGGETQYF. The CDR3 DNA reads TGTGCCAGCAGTTTATTCGTAGCGGGGGGCGGGGAGACCCAGTACTTC.

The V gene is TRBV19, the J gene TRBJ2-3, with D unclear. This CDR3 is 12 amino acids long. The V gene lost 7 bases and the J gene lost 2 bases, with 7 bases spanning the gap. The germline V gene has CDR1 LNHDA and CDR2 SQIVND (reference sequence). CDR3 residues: CASKTPTDTQYF. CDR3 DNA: TGTGCCAGTAAGACCCCCACAGATACGCAGTATTTT.

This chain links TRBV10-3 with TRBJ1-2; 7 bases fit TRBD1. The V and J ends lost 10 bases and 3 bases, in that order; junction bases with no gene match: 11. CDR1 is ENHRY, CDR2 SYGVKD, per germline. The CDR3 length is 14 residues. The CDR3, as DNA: TGTGCCAGTAACAGGGGCGGGAATGACTATGGCTACACCTTC. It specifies CASNRGGNDYGYTF.

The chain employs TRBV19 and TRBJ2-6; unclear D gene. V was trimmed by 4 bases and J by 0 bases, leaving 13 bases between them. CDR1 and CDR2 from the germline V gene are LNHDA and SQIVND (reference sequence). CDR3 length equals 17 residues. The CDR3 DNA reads TGTGCCAGTAGTACCCGAACGACGTTCTCTGGGGCCAACGTCCTGACTTTC. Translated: CASSTRTTFSGANVLTF.

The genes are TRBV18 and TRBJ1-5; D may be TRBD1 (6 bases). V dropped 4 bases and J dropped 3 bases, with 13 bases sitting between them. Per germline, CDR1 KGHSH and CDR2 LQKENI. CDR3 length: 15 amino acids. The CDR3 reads CASSRTGLDNQPQHF. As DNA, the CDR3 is TGTGCCAGCTCACGAACAGGGTTGGACAATCAGCCCCAGCATTTT.

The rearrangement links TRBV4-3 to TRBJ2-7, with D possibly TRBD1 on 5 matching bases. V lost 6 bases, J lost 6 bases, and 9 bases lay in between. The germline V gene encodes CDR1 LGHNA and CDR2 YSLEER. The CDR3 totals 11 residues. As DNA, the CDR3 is TGCGCCAGCAGGGGGCATGGCGAGCAGTACTTC. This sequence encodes CASRGHGEQYF.

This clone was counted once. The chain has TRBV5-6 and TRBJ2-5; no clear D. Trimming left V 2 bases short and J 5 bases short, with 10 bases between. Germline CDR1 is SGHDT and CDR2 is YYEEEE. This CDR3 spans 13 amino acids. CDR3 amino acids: CASSLRVVETQYF. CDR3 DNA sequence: TGTGCCAGCAGCTTAAGAGTAGTCGAGACCCAGTACTTC. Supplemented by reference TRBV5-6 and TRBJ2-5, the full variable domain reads DAGVTQSPTHLIKTRGQQVTLRCSPKSGHDTVSWYQQALGQGPQFIFQYYEEEERQRGNFPDRFSGHQFPNYSSELNVNALLLGDSALYLCASSLRVVETQYFGPGTRLLVL.

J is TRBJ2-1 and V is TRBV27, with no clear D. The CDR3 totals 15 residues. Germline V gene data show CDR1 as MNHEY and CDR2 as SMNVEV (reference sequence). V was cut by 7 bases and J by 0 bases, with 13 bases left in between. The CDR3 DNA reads TGTGCCAGCACCCCCGATAGGAGCTCCTACAATGAGCAGTTCTTC. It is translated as CASTPDRSSYNEQFF.

Written as DNA, the CDR3 is TGTGCCAGCAAGTGGTTAGGGGAAGGCTACACCTTC. This translates into CASKWLGEGYTF. This chain connects TRBV6-5 to TRBJ1-2; D is possibly TRBD1 (5 bases). The length of the CDR3 is 12 residues. CDR1 MNHEY and CDR2 SVGAGI come from the germline V gene. V lost 7 bases, J lost 8 bases, and 14 bases lay in between.

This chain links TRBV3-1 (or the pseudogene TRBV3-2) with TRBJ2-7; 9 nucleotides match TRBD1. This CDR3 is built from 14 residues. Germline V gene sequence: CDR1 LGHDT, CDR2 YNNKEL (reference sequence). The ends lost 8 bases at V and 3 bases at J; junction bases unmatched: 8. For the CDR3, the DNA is TGTGCCAGCTCCCCGGGACAGGGCTACTACGAGCAGTACTTC. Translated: CASSPGQGYYEQYF.

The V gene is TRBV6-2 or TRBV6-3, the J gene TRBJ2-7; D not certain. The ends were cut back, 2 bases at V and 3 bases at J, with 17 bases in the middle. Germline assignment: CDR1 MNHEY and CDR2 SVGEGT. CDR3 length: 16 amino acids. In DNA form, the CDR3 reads TGTGCCAGCAGTTACCTCACGGGCATCACTCACTACGAGCAGTACTTC. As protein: CASSYLTGITHYEQYF.

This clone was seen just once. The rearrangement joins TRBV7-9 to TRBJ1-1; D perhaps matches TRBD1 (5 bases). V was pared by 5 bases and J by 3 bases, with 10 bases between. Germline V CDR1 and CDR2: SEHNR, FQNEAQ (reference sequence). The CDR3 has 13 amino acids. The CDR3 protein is CASSPATDTEAFF. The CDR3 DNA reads TGTGCCAGCAGCCCCGCGACAGACACTGAAGCTTTCTTT.

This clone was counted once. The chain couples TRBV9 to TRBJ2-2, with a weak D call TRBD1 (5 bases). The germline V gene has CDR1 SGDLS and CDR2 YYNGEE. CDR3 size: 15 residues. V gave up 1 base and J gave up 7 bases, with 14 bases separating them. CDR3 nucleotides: TGTGCCAGCAGCGTACTAGAAAAGGGGAACGGGGAGCTGTTTTTT. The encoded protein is CASSVLEKGNGELFF.

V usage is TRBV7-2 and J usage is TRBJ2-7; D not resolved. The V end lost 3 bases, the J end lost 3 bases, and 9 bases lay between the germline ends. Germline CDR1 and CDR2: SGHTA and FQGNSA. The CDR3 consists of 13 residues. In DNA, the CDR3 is TGTGCCAGCAGCTTTACCGAAGTCTACGAGCAGTACTTC. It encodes CASSFTEVYEQYF.

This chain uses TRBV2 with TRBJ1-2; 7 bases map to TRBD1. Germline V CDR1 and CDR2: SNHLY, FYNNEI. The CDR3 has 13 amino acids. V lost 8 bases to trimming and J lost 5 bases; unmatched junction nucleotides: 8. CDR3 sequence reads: CASAYDRAYGYTF. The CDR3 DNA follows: TGTGCCAGCGCTTATGACAGGGCTTATGGCTACACCTTC.

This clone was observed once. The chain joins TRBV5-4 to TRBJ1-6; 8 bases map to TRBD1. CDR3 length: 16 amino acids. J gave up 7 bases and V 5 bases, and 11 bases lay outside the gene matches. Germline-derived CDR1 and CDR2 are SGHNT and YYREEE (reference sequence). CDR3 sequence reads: CASRTTAGTGNSPLHF. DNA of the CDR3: TGTGCCAGCAGAACAACCGCCGGGACAGGCAATTCACCCCTCCACTTT.

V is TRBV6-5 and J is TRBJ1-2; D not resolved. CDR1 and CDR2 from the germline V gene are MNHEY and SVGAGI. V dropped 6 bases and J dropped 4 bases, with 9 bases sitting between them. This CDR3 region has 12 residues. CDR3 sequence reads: CASRSYFYGYTF. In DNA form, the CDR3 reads TGTGCCAGCAGAAGTTACTTCTATGGCTACACCTTC.

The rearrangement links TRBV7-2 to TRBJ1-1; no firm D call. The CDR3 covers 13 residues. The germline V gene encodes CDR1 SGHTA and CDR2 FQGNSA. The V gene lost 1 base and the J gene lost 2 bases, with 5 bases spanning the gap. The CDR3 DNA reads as TGTGCCAGCAGCTTAGGGCGAAACACTGAAGCTTTCTTT. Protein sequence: CASSLGRNTEAFF.

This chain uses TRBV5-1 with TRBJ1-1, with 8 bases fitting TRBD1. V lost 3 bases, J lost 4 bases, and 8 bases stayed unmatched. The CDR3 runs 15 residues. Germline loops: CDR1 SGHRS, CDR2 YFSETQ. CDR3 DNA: TGCGCCAGCAGCTCTGCAGGGGGCGAGAGCACTGAAGCTTTCTTT. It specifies CASSSAGGESTEAFF.